This paragraph reports one TCR beta chain. The antigen is unknown. The sample originates from a study of T cell responses to AZD1222 COVID-19 vaccine. Study findings and constraints: Within unmutated variant regions lay the reported targets of nearly half of spike-specific TCRs. Among AZD1222 vaccinees, only five to seven were seropositive at baseline. The CD4 TCRs associated with vaccination extended across spike and predominated at 160-218 and 743-854. No day 14 peak samples; only post-peak repertoires were characterized.

Only in-frame clones appear in the TCRdb table, and some are missing; sequencing was by immunoSEQ multiplex PCR. In the table there are around 120,000 clones, approximately 86% of which are singletons. The CDR3 has 21 residues. Trimming at V came to 4 bases and at J to 6 bases, leaving 19 bases not matched to a gene. The germline V gene has CDR1 MNHEY and CDR2 SVGEGT. The rearrangement joins TRBV6-2 or TRBV6-3 to TRBJ2-1, with TRBD2 identical over 15 bases. The material was peripheral blood, obtained on day 0 of AZD1222 vaccination. The clonotype was recovered from an adult in good health. CDR3 nucleotide sequence: TGTGCCAGCAGTTTTAATCGGGGGGGACTAGCGGGAGGAAAGAGGGGCAATGAGCAGTTCTTC. It encodes CASSFNRGGLAGGKRGNEQFF.